These 24 T cell receptor beta chains were all obtained from the same sample, sequenced in a study of T-cell reconstitution after alpha-beta-depleted transplantation in children (dated by TCRdb to the mid-2010s). The treatment or condition tag for this specimen amounts to: allogeneic hematopoietic cell transplantation with graft depleted of TCRalphabeta T cells and CD19 B cells. Library generation was performed with PCR. Sequencing relied on an Illumina HiSeq 2500. TCR library preparation used molecular barcoding, with unique molecular identifiers applied to normalize quantification of the TCRbeta repertoire. TCRdb redid the processing of the public reads, applying fastp at Q25 and MiXCR, and retained in-frame beta chains. When rows share a CDR3 protein, they turn into one entry using the most common DNA and genes. For this sample the table gives 600,000 to 700,000 distinct CDR3 sequences, of which roughly 14% were detected only once. The ten largest clones take up around 0.79% of the sample.

The sequences come from PBMCs, collected before TCRalphabeta/CD19-depleted stem cell transplant. These receptors came from a girl aged 2-10 years with congenital amegakaryocytic thrombocytopenia, due to receive a stem cell transplant.

In this sample, this clonotype turned up a few times. The chain links TRBV5-1 to TRBJ2-2; perhaps TRBD1 as D (6 bases). Trimming removed 3 bases at V and 5 bases at J, with 17 bases between. The CDR3 runs to 16 residues. Germline V gene lookup returns CDR1 SGHRS and CDR2 YFSETQ. Written as DNA, the CDR3 is TGCGCCAGCAGCTCGGTCGGGGCCGGGACAACCGGGGAGCTGTTTTTT. As protein: CASSSVGAGTTGELFF.

This clonotype occurred many times. The chain is built from TRBV20-1 and TRBJ2-3; 7 positions match TRBD1. Germline CDR1 is DFQATT and CDR2 is SNEGSKA (reference sequence). The CDR3 loop spans 15 amino acids. The V gene end was trimmed by 5 bases and the J gene end by 1 base; junction bases not matched to a gene: 9. The CDR3 nucleotides read TGCAGTGCTGGTCGAAGACAGGGTGGCACAGATACGCAGTATTTT. It translates to CSAGRRQGGTDTQYF.

This clonotype was found a few times. The rearrangement joins TRBV20-1 to TRBJ2-5; D possibly corresponds to TRBD2 (5 bases). Germline V lookup: CDR1 DFQATT, CDR2 SNEGSKA (reference sequence). The CDR3 contains 14 residues. V lost 0 bases to trimming and J lost 2 bases, with 10 bases between them. The CDR3 here is CSARDIREQETQYF. Written as DNA, the CDR3 is TGCAGTGCTAGAGATATCCGGGAACAAGAGACCCAGTACTTC.

This clonotype was recorded at least ten times. This chain uses TRBV20-1 with TRBJ2-1; 8 bases are a match to TRBD2. Germline CDR1 is DFQATT and CDR2 is SNEGSKA (reference sequence). V shed 2 bases, J shed 6 bases, and the junction held 0 bases outside the gene matches. CDR3 length: 12 residues. The CDR3, as DNA: TGCAGTGCTAGACTAGCGGGCAATGAGCAGTTCTTC. Encoded protein: CSARLAGNEQFF.

This clonotype has a count of ten or more. The genes are TRBV20-1 and TRBJ2-7, with a weak D call TRBD2 (6 bases). The CDR3 consists of 12 residues. In germline, CDR1 is DFQATT, CDR2 SNEGSKA (reference sequence). V dropped 5 bases and J dropped 1 base, with 9 bases sitting between them. The CDR3 DNA sequence: TGCAGTGCTGTAGCGGAGTCCTACGAGCAGTACTTC. It yields the protein CSAVAESYEQYF.

This clonotype was counted only a few times. The V gene is TRBV7-7, the J gene TRBJ2-1; the match to TRBD2 covers 7 bases. Germline V gives CDR1 SSHAT, CDR2 FNYEAQ (reference sequence). With V trimmed by 1 base and J by 8 bases, 8 bases remained unmatched. This CDR3 is built from 15 residues. CDR3 coding DNA: TGTGCCAGCAGCTTAGGGTTCGGGGCGGGAGATGAGCAGTTCTTC. Translated: CASSLGFGAGDEQFF. The whole variable domain, filled in from reference TRBV7-7 and TRBJ2-1, reads GAGVSQSPRYKVTKRGQDVTLRCDPISSHATLYWYQQALGQGPEFLTYFNYEAQPDKSGLPSDRFSAERPEGSISTLTIQRTEQRDSAMYRCASSLGFGAGDEQFFGPGTRLTVL.

This clonotype was observed a few times. The chain uses TRBV3-1 and TRBJ2-3; TRBD2 aligns across 12 bases. Per germline, CDR1 LGHDT and CDR2 YNNKEL (reference sequence). Trimming removed 1 base from V and 4 bases from J; junction bases left unmatched: 6. This CDR3 contains 17 residues. This chain's CDR3 is CASSQAGASGRADTQYF. The CDR3 DNA is TGTGCCAGCAGCCAAGCCGGCGCTAGCGGGAGGGCAGATACGCAGTATTTT.

This clonotype has a count of ten or more. The chain links TRBV11-2 to TRBJ2-7, with 9 bases that match TRBD2. V trimming: 5 bases; J trimming: 2 bases; junction bases outside the gene matches: 4. This CDR3 region has 14 residues. The V gene's germline CDR1 is SGHAT and CDR2 FQNNGV. CDR3 loop: CASSAGLAAYEQYF. The CDR3 DNA follows: TGTGCCAGCAGCGCGGGACTAGCAGCCTACGAGCAGTACTTC.

This clonotype was counted at least ten times. This chain joins TRBV20-1 and TRBJ1-1, with 8 bases identical to TRBD1. The ends lost 7 bases at V and 5 bases at J; junction bases unmatched: 9. CDR1 DFQATT and CDR2 SNEGSKA come from the germline V gene (reference sequence). This CDR3 has 13 residues. The CDR3 DNA is TGCAGTGTACCCAGGGGGCAGGGGACTGAAGCTTTCTTT. The encoded protein is CSVPRGQGTEAFF.

This clonotype was seen at least ten times. The chain joins TRBV6-5 to TRBJ1-1, with D tentatively TRBD1 (5 bases). With 0 bases removed from V and 1 base from J, the gap between germline ends came to 9 bases. The germline V gene encodes CDR1 MNHEY and CDR2 SVGAGI. The CDR3 sequence is 15 residues long. The CDR3 spells CASSYSRGANTEAFF. CDR3 sequence (DNA): TGTGCCAGCAGTTACTCGCGGGGCGCGAACACTGAAGCTTTCTTT.

The sample holds many counts of this clonotype. This sequence joins TRBV5-1 and TRBJ2-1, with 11 bases matching TRBD2. CDR1 SGHRS and CDR2 YFSETQ come from the germline V gene. The junction had 3 bases not matched to a gene; V was cut back by 3 bases and J by 7 bases. The CDR3 is 14 amino acids. CDR3 nucleotide sequence: TGCGCCAGCAGCTCAATAGCGGGAGGGAATGAGCAGTTCTTC. It translates to CASSSIAGGNEQFF.

In this sample, this clonotype turned up many times. The chain employs TRBV5-1 and TRBJ2-7; D is uncertain. Trimming cost V 4 bases and J 1 base, with 6 bases left between them. CDR3 length: 12 residues. CDR1 is SGHRS, CDR2 YFSETQ, per germline. The CDR3 nucleotides are TGCGCCAGCAGCGCCGAATCCTACGAGCAGTACTTC. It yields the protein CASSAESYEQYF.

This clonotype was found a few times. This chain connects TRBV3-1 to TRBJ2-1; D gene ambiguous. Germline loops: CDR1 LGHDT, CDR2 YNNKEL (reference sequence). This CDR3 spans 14 amino acids. Trimming shortened V by 3 bases and J by 8 bases, and 14 bases separated the two germline ends. The CDR3 nucleotides are TGTGCCAGCAGCCAGGGCATGGTGGTCCATGAGCAGTTCTTC. Amino acids: CASSQGMVVHEQFF.

The sample holds many counts of this clonotype. The J gene is TRBJ2-2, the V gene TRBV20-1; TRBD1 matches 7 bases. V was pared by 1 base and J by 1 base, with 3 bases of the junction left unmatched. Germline V gene data show CDR1 as DFQATT and CDR2 as SNEGSKA (reference sequence). CDR3 length: 15 residues. CDR3 bases: TGCAGTGCTAGAGGTGGGACAGAGAACACCGGGGAGCTGTTTTTT. Protein product: CSARGGTENTGELFF.

In its sample, this clonotype was seen many times. Here the CDR3 reads CSALDNYNEQFF. CDR3 in DNA: TGCAGTGCTCTGGACAACTACAATGAGCAGTTCTTC. The chain has TRBV20-1 and TRBJ2-1; TRBD1 is a possible D gene (5 bases). Germline loops: CDR1 DFQATT, CDR2 SNEGSKA (reference sequence). Trimming took off 5 bases at V and 3 bases at J, with 8 bases between the two ends. The CDR3 loop spans 12 amino acids.

This clonotype was counted between two and nine times. The V call is TRBV12-3 or TRBV12-4, the J call TRBJ2-7; TRBD1 or TRBD2 may be the D gene (5 bases each). The length of the CDR3 is 14 residues. V was clipped by 3 bases and J by 5 bases, with 14 bases between them. CDR3 DNA: TGTGCCAGCAGTTTTGGAAGAGGGACGGACGAGCAGTACTTC. It yields the protein CASSFGRGTDEQYF.

This clonotype was detected a few times. The V and J genes are TRBV15 and TRBJ2-7; no firm D call. The germline V gene has CDR1 LNHNV and CDR2 YYDKDF (reference sequence). V lost 5 bases and J 4 bases, leaving 9 bases between the germline ends. The CDR3 contains 12 residues. The CDR3 reads CATSGLGYEQYF. The CDR3, as DNA: TGTGCCACCAGCGGCTTGGGATACGAGCAGTACTTC.

This clonotype was detected only a few times. The chain joins TRBV20-1 to TRBJ2-7; perhaps TRBD2 as D (6 bases). V dropped 6 bases and J dropped 3 bases, with 18 bases sitting between them. Looked up from germline, CDR1 is DFQATT and CDR2 is SNEGSKA (reference sequence). The CDR3 covers 14 residues. The CDR3 sequence is CSAGSQAGVYEQYF. The CDR3 DNA follows: TGCAGTGCCGGTTCTCAAGCGGGCGTCTACGAGCAGTACTTC.

This clonotype was seen repeatedly, ten times or more. V and J are TRBV5-1 and TRBJ2-3; 10 positions match TRBD2. Germline loops: CDR1 SGHRS, CDR2 YFSETQ. This CDR3 has 16 residues. Trimming removed 2 bases from V and 6 bases from J; junction bases left unmatched: 9. The CDR3 DNA sequence: TGCGCCAGCAGCTTAGGACTAGCGGAGGTTTCGGATACGCAGTATTTT. Translating it yields CASSLGLAEVSDTQYF.

In its sample, this clonotype was seen many times. The chain employs TRBV4-2 and TRBJ2-7; the match to TRBD2 covers 11 bases. The germline CDR1 and CDR2 sequences are LGHNA and YNFKEQ. With 0 bases clipped from V and 0 bases from J, the junction kept 4 bases outside the gene matches. This CDR3 has 17 amino acids. The CDR3 sequence: CASSQEGLAALSYEQYF. The DNA for the CDR3 is TGTGCCAGCAGCCAAGAGGGACTAGCGGCACTCTCCTACGAGCAGTACTTC.

Comment on this clonotype: A much larger clone lies one base from this, so it may be a read error. The chain combines TRBV5-1 with TRBJ2-7; no clear D gene. This CDR3 has 12 residues. The V gene's germline CDR1 is SGHRS and CDR2 YFSETQ. The CDR3 nucleotides are TGCGCCAGCAGCTTGGTTATGGGCGAGCAGAACTTC. Protein: CASSLVMGEQNF.

This clonotype was counted at least ten times. This chain uses TRBV28 with TRBJ2-1; 8 nucleotides match TRBD1. The CDR3 spans 15 residues. Looked up from germline, CDR1 is MDHEN and CDR2 is SYDVKM. With V trimmed by 3 bases and J by 10 bases, 11 bases remained unmatched. CDR3 protein: CASSFIVDRVAEQFF. The CDR3 nucleotides are TGTGCCAGCAGTTTTATTGTGGACAGGGTGGCCGAGCAGTTCTTC. Variable domain in full (rest from reference TRBV28 and TRBJ2-1): DVKVTQSSRYLVKRTGEKVFLECVQDMDHENMFWYRQDPGLGLRLIYFSYDVKMKEKGDIPEGYSVSREKKERFSLILESASTNQTSMYLCASSFIVDRVAEQFFGPGTRLTVL.

This clonotype turned up a few times. The genes are TRBV5-1 and TRBJ2-3; 7 bases are shared with TRBD1. CDR3 length: 19 amino acids. Germline CDR1 SGHRS, CDR2 YFSETQ. J lost 0 bases, V lost 0 bases, and 13 bases had no gene match. CDR3 sequence (DNA): TGCGCCAGCAGCTTGGTCCCCATCGACAGGGAGATTAGCACAGATACGCAGTATTTT. This gives the protein CASSLVPIDREISTDTQYF.

Ten or more counts support this clonotype. This rearrangement joins TRBV5-1 to TRBJ2-2; D unresolved. The germline V and J ends were trimmed by 4 bases and 2 bases, with 12 bases remaining between them. Germline V gives CDR1 SGHRS, CDR2 YFSETQ. This CDR3 comprises 15 residues. CDR3 protein: CASSKRTDNTGELFF. The CDR3, as DNA: TGCGCCAGCAGCAAACGGACGGATAACACCGGGGAGCTGTTTTTT.